This T cell receptor (beta chain) is from a study of blood T cell repertoires in COVID-19. The wider study: There were acute and convalescent COVID-19 samples, and they came from the United States, Italy and Spain. From T cells, B-cell-depleted T cells, or PBMCs came the material, which was cDNA or gDNA.

This CDR3 is 12 amino acids long. Unmatched junction bases numbered 3, after V lost 4 bases and J lost 4 bases. Germline CDR1 SQVTM, CDR2 ANQGSEA. Authors' analysis steps: Quantification of nucleated cells was approximated via reference gene primer amplification. The data were produced by immunoSEQ multiplex PCR, yet TCRdb's version contains in-frame clones alone and is incomplete. That table furnishes V, J and clone size, whereas the DNA furnished D and trimming. The sample gives roughly 300,000 clones, approximately 91% of which show up once; about 2.1% is in the top ten. The sample was PBMCs or T cells enriched from blood (not recorded which). This sequence joins TRBV29-1 and TRBJ2-5; 7 positions agree with TRBD2. The TCR sequence derives from a woman in her thirties or forties with acute COVID-19. The CDR3 DNA sequence: TGCAGCGTTGTGGTAGCGGGAGAGACCCAGTACTTC. Its protein product is CSVVVAGETQYF.